The sample holds many counts of the clone carrying this T cell receptor beta chain. Its antigen is not identified. Looked up from germline, CDR1 is SNHLY and CDR2 is FYNNEI. This CDR3 is 18 amino acids long. The V and J ends lost 4 bases and 0 bases respectively, with 16 bases between them. These data come from a study of Graves' ophthalmopathy and Graves' hyperthyroidism. Study-level findings and limits: Clonotypes were expanded in thyroid at above 0.001 frequency, and most also appeared in blood. With a specificity of around 77% and a sensitivity of more than 65%, the model predicted ophthalmopathy progression. With around 88% sensitivity and 75% to 84% specificity, a 13-signature model separated ophthalmopathy from stable hyperthyroidism.

Amplification targeted the TCR beta CDR3 regions, with RNA transcripts as the source material. Following a first-round RT-PCR that used HTBI primers, a second-round multiplex PCR was carried out. TCRdb re-analysed the multiplex PCR reads in MiXCR, keeping a single row per CDR3 protein. The data hold around 1,200,000 distinct CDR3 sequences, with 36% observed a single time. Uncontrolled infections, other autoimmune diseases, pregnancy or lactation barred patients from enrollment. The sample comprised peripheral blood or thyroid tissue (not recorded which). The chain has TRBV2 and TRBJ2-6, with D perhaps TRBD2 (5 bases). The origin of this receptor is an adult man with Graves' hyperthyroidism. CDR3 in DNA: TGTGCCAGCAGTGTGGAGGCAGCAACGCGCTCTGGGGCCAACGTCCTGACTTTC. Translated: CASSVEAATRSGANVLTF.